The 9 T cell receptor beta chains reported below all come from one sample, sequenced in a study of OX40 agonist ivuxolimab in advanced cancers. Profiled with immunoSEQ multiplex PCR; TCRdb holds only in-frame clones, not every one. Of around 84,000 clones detected, 84% appear once; the ten largest clones hold around 0.49%. The sequences come from CD4+ or CD8+ T cells sorted from blood, collected in a trial of the OX40 agonist ivuxolimab. These receptors were taken from an adult with an advanced solid tumor such as melanoma, head and neck, liver or kidney cancer.

The count of this clone is one. J is TRBJ2-3 and V is TRBV11-2; 12 nucleotides line up with TRBD2. Germline V lookup: CDR1 SGHAT, CDR2 FQNNGV. V was pared by 5 bases and J by 1 base, with 7 bases of the junction left unmatched. The CDR3 length is 17 residues. The CDR3 sequence is CASSILAGGGGTDTQYF. DNA of the CDR3: TGTGCCAGCAGCATCCTAGCGGGAGGGGGGGGCACAGATACGCAGTATTTT.

The chain is built from TRBV6-5 and TRBJ1-1; D ambiguous. V gave up 2 bases and J gave up 6 bases, with 10 bases separating them. The CDR3 is 13 residues long. Germline V lookup: CDR1 MNHEY, CDR2 SVGAGI. The CDR3, as DNA: TGTGCCAGCAGTTACCACCTAGGCCCTGAAGCTTTCTTT. The encoded protein is CASSYHLGPEAFF.

This sequence joins TRBV10-3 and TRBJ1-1; 8 nucleotides match TRBD1. The trim removed 4 bases at V and 1 base at J, leaving 5 bases unmatched. Germline V CDR1 and CDR2: ENHRY, SYGVKD. CDR3 length: 15 amino acids. Written as DNA, the CDR3 is TGTGCCATCAGTGGGGGAGGACAGGGGAACACTGAAGCTTTCTTT. Translation: CAISGGGQGNTEAFF.

J is TRBJ2-3 and V is TRBV6-5, with D possibly being TRBD2 (6 bases). Trimming stripped 2 bases from V and 0 bases from J, with 9 bases between. The CDR3 loop spans 15 amino acids. CDR1 is MNHEY, CDR2 SVGAGI, per germline. The CDR3 sequence: CASSYAGSSTDTQYF. CDR3 nucleotide sequence: TGTGCCAGCAGTTACGCGGGATCTAGCACAGATACGCAGTATTTT.

This chain joins TRBV7-2 and TRBJ2-1; a weak D match, TRBD2 (6 bases). CDR1 SGHTA and CDR2 FQGNSA come from the germline V gene. The length of the CDR3 is 13 residues. V was cut by 4 bases and J by 5 bases, with 9 bases left in between. The CDR3 sequence: CASSWGENNEQFF. CDR3 sequence (DNA): TGTGCCAGCAGCTGGGGGGAAAACAATGAGCAGTTCTTC.

This clone was seen only once. The chain has TRBV27 and TRBJ1-2, with TRBD1 matching 7 bases. The CDR3 has 14 residues. The trim removed 5 bases at V and 2 bases at J, leaving 5 bases unmatched. Germline assignment: CDR1 MNHEY and CDR2 SMNVEV (reference sequence). CDR3 sequence: CASSTTGQNYGYTF. The CDR3 nucleotides read TGTGCCAGCAGTACCACGGGACAGAACTATGGCTACACCTTC.

This clone has a handful of counts. The chain combines TRBV5-6 with TRBJ1-6, with TRBD1 matching 7 bases. CDR3 length equals 14 residues. With V trimmed by 4 bases and J by 7 bases, 5 bases remained unmatched. Germline CDR1 reads SGHDT; CDR2 reads YYEEEE. The CDR3 region is CASSEGQLNSPLHF. The CDR3, as DNA: TGTGCCAGCAGCGAGGGACAGTTAAATTCACCCCTCCACTTT.

V gene TRBV25-1 combines with J gene TRBJ1-1, with 8 nucleotides matching TRBD1. Losses at the gene ends were 5 bases for V and 1 base for J; bases not matched to a gene: 6. Germline CDR1 is MGHDK and CDR2 is SYGVNS. This CDR3 has 15 residues. Written as DNA, the CDR3 is TGTGCCAGCAGTACATCGACAGGGGCGAACACTGAAGCTTTCTTT. This encodes CASSTSTGANTEAFF. The full variable domain, completed using reference TRBV25-1 and TRBJ1-1, is EADIYQTPRYLVIGTGKKITLECSQTMGHDKMYWYQQDPGMELHLIHYSYGVNSTEKGDLSSESTVSRIRTEHFPLTLESARPSHTSQYLCASSTSTGANTEAFFGQGTRLTVV.

This rearrangement joins TRBV12-5 to TRBJ2-2, with D maybe TRBD1 (5 bases). The CDR3 extends over 14 amino acids. The V end lost 6 bases, the J end lost 0 bases, and 8 bases lay between the germline ends. CDR1 and CDR2 (germline): LGHNT, FRNRAP. CDR3 region: CASGPDTNTGELFF. CDR3 nucleotides: TGTGCTAGTGGCCCGGACACGAACACCGGGGAGCTGTTTTTT.